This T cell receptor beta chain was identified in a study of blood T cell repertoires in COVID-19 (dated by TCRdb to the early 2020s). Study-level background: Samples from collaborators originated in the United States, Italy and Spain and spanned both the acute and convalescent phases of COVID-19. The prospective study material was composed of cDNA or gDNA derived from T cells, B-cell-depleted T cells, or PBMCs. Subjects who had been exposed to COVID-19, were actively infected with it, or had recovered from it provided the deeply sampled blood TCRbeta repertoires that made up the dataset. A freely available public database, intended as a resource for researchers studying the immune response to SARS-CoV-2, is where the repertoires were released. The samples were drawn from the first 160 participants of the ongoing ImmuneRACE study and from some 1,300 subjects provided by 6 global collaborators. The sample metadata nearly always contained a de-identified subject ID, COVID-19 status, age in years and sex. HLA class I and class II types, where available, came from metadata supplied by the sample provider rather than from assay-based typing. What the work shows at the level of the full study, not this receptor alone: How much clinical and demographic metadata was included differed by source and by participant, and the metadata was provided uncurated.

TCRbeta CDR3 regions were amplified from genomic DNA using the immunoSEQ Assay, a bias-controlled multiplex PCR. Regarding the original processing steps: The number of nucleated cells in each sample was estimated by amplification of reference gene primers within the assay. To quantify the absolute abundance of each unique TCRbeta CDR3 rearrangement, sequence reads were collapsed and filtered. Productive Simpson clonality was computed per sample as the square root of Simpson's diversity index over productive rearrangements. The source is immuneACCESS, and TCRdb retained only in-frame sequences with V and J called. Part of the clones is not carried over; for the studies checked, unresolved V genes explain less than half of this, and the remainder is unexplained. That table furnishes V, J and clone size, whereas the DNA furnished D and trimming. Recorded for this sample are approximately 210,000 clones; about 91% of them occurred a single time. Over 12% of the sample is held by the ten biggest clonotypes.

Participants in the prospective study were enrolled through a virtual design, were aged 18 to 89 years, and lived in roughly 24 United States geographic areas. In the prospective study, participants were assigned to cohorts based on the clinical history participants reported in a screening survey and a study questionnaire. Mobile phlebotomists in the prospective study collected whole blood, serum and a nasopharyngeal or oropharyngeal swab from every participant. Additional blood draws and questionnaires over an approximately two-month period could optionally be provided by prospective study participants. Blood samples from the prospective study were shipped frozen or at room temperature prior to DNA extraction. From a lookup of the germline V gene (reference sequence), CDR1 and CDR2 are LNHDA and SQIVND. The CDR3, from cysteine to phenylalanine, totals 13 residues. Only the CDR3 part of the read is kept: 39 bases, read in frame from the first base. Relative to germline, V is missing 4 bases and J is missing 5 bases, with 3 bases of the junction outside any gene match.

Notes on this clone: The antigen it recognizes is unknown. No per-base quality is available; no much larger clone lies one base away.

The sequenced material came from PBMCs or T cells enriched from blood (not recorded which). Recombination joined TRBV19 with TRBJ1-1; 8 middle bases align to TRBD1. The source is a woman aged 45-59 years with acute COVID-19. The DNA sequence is TGTGCCAGTAGTAGAGACAGGGGTACTGAAGCTTTCTTT. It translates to CASSRDRGTEAFF.